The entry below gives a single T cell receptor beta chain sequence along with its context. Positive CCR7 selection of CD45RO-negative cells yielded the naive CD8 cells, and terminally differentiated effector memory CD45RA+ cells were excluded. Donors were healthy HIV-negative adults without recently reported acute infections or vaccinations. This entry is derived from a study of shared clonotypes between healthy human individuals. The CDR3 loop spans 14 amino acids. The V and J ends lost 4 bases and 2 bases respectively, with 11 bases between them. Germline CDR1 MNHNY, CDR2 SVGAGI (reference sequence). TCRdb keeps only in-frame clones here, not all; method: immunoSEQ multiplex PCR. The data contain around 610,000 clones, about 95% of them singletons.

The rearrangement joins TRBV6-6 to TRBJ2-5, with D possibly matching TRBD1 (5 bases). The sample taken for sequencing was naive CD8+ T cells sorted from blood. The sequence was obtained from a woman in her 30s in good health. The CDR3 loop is CASSSRTSQETQYF. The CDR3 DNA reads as TGTGCCAGCAGTTCCAGGACAAGTCAAGAGACCCAGTACTTC.